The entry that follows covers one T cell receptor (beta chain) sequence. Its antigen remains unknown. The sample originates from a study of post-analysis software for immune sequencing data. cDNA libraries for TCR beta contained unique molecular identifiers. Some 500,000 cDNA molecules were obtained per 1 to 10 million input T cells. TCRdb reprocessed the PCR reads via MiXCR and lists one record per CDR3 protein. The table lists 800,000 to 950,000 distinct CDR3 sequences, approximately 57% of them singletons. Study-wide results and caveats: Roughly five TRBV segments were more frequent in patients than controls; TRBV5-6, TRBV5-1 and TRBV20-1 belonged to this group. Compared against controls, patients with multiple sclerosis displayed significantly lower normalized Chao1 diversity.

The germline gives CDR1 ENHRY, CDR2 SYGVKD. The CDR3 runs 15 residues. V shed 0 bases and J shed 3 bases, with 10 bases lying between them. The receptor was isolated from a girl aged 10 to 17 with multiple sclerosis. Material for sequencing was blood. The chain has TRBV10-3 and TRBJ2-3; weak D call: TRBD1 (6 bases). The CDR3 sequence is CAISESTGNTDTQYF. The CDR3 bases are TGTGCCATCAGTGAGTCGACAGGAAATACAGATACGCAGTATTTT.